The clone carrying this T cell receptor beta chain has just one count. The authors extracted RNA and reverse transcribed it into cDNA as the sequencing template. Libraries were prepared by immunoSEQ multiplex PCR; TCRdb keeps only in-frame clonotypes and omits some of them. In the table there are 150,000 to 200,000 clones, about 63% of which are singletons. CDR3 length equals 14 residues. Germline V lookup: CDR1 SEHNR, CDR2 FQNEAQ (reference sequence). Trimming left V 3 bases short and J 2 bases short, with 11 bases between. This entry is derived from a study of CD8+ T cells in alopecia areata. Study summary: Those treated were given oral tofacitinib at 5 to 10 mg twice daily.

Using a FACSAria, the CD4+ and CD8+ T cells were sorted from the PBMCs. Source: CD4+ T cells sorted from blood, taken at week 0. This sequence joins TRBV7-9 and TRBJ2-7; the D gene is possibly TRBD2 (5 bases). The TCR was taken from a human donor with alopecia areata. The chain's CDR3 is CASSFYSDAYEQYF. The CDR3 coding sequence is TGTGCCAGCAGCTTCTATAGCGACGCCTACGAGCAGTACTTC.